This TCR beta chain was sequenced in a study of T cells after yellow fever vaccination. Trimming left V 0 bases short and J 5 bases short, with 9 bases between. CDR3 length: 14 amino acids. Per germline, CDR1 SGHRS and CDR2 YFSETQ. This clonotype was picked up many times. UMIs were added to TCR cDNA along with a universal primer site when it was made by 5'RACE template switching. TCRdb used MiXCR to reprocess the 5' RACE reads, holding one entry per CDR3 protein. The sample lists over 250,000 distinct CDR3 sequences, around 5.3% occurring once. The chain carries TRBV5-1 and TRBJ2-1; D uncertain. This receptor was taken from a man younger than 30 who received the YFV17D yellow fever vaccine. The material was CD4+ T cells sorted from PBMCs, obtained on the day of the yellow fever booster vaccination. The CDR3 region is CASSLANSNNEQFF. In DNA form, the CDR3 reads TGCGCCAGCAGCTTGGCCAACAGCAACAATGAGCAGTTCTTC.